This T cell receptor (beta chain) was profiled in a study of OX40 agonist ivuxolimab in advanced cancers. A note on the overall study: Ivuxolimab, which targeted the costimulatory receptor OX40 (CD134), was an agonistic, fully human IgG2 monoclonal antibody. Intravenous ivuxolimab was administered to patients every 2 weeks at six dose levels: 0.01, 0.1, 0.3, 1.5, 3 and 10 mg/kg. Among the approximately 50 dose-escalation patients, 19 had hepatocellular carcinoma, 15 or so melanoma, 9 renal cell carcinoma and 9 head and neck cancer. A male proportion of around 80% and a mean age of approximately 61 years, ranging from 23 to 79, were recorded for the dose-escalation cohort. Prior anti-PD-1, anti-PD-L1 or anti-CTLA-4 therapy was permitted, and checkpoint inhibitors had been received by roughly two fifths of dose-escalation patients. Three dose-escalation patients achieved partial responses, one with hepatocellular carcinoma and two with cutaneous melanoma. The point of sequencing TCRbeta in the periphery was to test whether ivuxolimab changed TCR sequence diversity and drove clonal T-cell expansion. The paper describes the monotherapy dose-escalation part (N ≈ 52 patients) of the phase I trial of ivuxolimab. On the study overall, not on this receptor specifically: Low levels of normalized T-cell clonal expansion were also seen in some nonresponding patients. Which antigens the clonally expanded peripheral T cells were specific for was not determined. In partial responders in the 0.1-3.0 mg/kg groups, normalized peripheral clonal expansion was found to be among the lowest, especially among CD8+ T cells. At doses of 0.1 to 3.0 mg/kg, clonal expansion of both CD4+ and CD8+ T cells in blood was seen between baseline and week 6. After ivuxolimab, CD8+ T cells had more expanded clones than CD4+ T cells on average.

Taken from the germline V gene, the CDR1 and CDR2 loops are MNHNS and SASEGT. The V end loses 2 bases and the J end loses 5 bases, and a stretch of 12 bases separates them. The CDR3 holds 15 amino acids from the cysteine to the phenylalanine. Only the CDR3 DNA is retained, 45 bases long and in frame from the first base. The trial excluded patients who had a history of autoimmune disease or who were on systemic immunosuppression. Peripheral blood for TCR sequencing was collected from all dose cohorts at baseline, on cycle 4 day 1, and on cycle 7 day 1. The samples were taken from a phase I, first-in-human, multicenter, open-label dose-escalation trial of ivuxolimab. Adults with locally advanced or metastatic head and neck squamous cell, hepatocellular, melanoma or renal cell carcinoma were enrolled in the trial. CD4+ and CD8+ T cells were sorted separately from peripheral blood before TCR sequencing.

Note on this clone: The antigen it binds to is not known. No clone much larger than this one lies a single base away; base qualities are absent.

Genomic DNA was extracted from sorted cells for sequencing of the TCRbeta CDR3 region. The immunoSEQ Assay was used for sequencing of TCRbeta CDR3 regions. The immuneACCESS repertoire file appears here via TCRdb, limited to in-frame rearrangements. These files lack a portion of the clones; in checked studies, under half of the deficit traces to unresolved V genes, and the cause of the others is not known. This sample holds around 60,000 clones; roughly nine tenths were observed only once. Of the sample, around 1.8% falls within the top ten clones. The sequence was obtained from an adult with an advanced solid tumor such as melanoma, head and neck, liver or kidney cancer. The sequencing used CD4+ or CD8+ T cells sorted from blood, collected in a trial of the OX40 agonist ivuxolimab. The chain couples TRBV6-1 to TRBJ2-2; the D gene is perhaps TRBD1, on 5 matching bases. The CDR3 amino acid sequence is: CASSESGHRTGELFF. The sequenced DNA is TGTGCCAGCAGTGAATCCGGTCACAGGACCGGGGAGCTGTTTTTT.